The entry below gives a single TCR beta chain sequence along with its context. What it recognizes is unknown. The sample belongs to a study of cytomegalovirus exposure and HLA in healthy donors. Study results and caveats: The study listed 164 cytomegalovirus-associated TCR beta chains.

V gave up 1 base and J gave up 5 bases; unmatched junction bases: 11. From germline, CDR1 is SGHNT and CDR2 YENEEA. The CDR3 contains 17 residues. Both 60 Vbeta primers and 13 Jbeta primers went into the PCR. Using immunoSEQ multiplex PCR, the repertoire was profiled, and TCRdb retains in-frame clones only, with some absent. The table has 180,000 or so clones, 65% to 90% seen once. This clonotype originated in a woman aged 25-40 years in good health and CMV-seronegative. The chain recombines TRBV11-3 with TRBJ2-1; 7 bases match TRBD2. The sequencing input was PBMCs. CDR3 sequence (DNA): TGTGCCAGCAGCTTAGGGGGGTGGCGGGAGCGGGACAATGAGCAGTTCTTC. Translated, it gives CASSLGGWRERDNEQFF. Supplemented by reference TRBV11-3 and TRBJ2-1, the full variable domain reads EAGVVQSPRYKIIEKKQPVAFWCNPISGHNTLYWYLQNLGQGPELLIRYENEEAVDDSQLPKDRFSAERLKGVDSTLKIQPAELGDSAVYLCASSLGGWRERDNEQFFGPGTRLTVL.